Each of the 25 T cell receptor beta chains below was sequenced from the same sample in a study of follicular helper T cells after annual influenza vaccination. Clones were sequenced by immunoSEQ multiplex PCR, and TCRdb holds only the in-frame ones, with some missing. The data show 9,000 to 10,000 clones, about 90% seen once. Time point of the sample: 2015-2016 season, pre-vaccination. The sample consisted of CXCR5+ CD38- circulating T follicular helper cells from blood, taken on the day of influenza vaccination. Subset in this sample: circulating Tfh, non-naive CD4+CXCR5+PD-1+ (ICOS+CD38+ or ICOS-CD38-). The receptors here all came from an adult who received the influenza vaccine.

The CDR3: CASSEKFAGTDTQYF. The CDR3 DNA is TGCGCCAGCAGTGAAAAGTTTGCTGGCACAGATACGCAGTATTTT. This chain joins TRBV10-2 and TRBJ2-3; D gene uncertain. V lost 3 bases to trimming and J lost 1 base, with 11 bases between them. Germline V gene data show CDR1 as WSHSY and CDR2 as SAAADI. The CDR3 length is 15 residues.

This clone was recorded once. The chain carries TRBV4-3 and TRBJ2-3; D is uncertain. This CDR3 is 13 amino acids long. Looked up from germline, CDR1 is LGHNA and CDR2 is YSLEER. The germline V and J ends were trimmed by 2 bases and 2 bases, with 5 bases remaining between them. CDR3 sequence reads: CASSQIYTDTQYF. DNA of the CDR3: TGCGCCAGCAGCCAAATATACACAGATACGCAGTATTTT.

The CDR3 DNA sequence: TGTGCCAGCAGCTACAGGGGCCTGAACCACAATGAGCAGTTCTTC. This codes for CASSYRGLNHNEQFF. The chain links TRBV27 to TRBJ2-1; 7 positions match TRBD1. CDR3 length: 15 amino acids. Trimming removed 6 bases from V and 5 bases from J; junction bases left unmatched: 10. Germline CDR1 and CDR2: MNHEY and SMNVEV (reference sequence).

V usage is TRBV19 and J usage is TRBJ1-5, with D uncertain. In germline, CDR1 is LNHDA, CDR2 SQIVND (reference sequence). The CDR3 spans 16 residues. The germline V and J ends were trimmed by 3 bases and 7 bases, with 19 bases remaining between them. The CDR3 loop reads CASSMYPSYSGQPQHF. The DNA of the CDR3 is TGTGCCAGTAGTATGTACCCTTCGTATTCGGGGCAGCCCCAGCATTTT.

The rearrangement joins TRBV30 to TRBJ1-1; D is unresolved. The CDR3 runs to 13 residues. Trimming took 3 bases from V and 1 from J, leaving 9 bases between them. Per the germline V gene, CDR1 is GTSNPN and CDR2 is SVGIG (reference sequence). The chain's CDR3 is CAWSYDSNTEAFF. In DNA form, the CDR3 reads TGTGCCTGGAGCTATGACTCGAACACTGAAGCTTTCTTT.

The CDR3 loop reads CAWSWNTEAFF. CDR3 nucleotides: TGTGCCTGGAGTTGGAACACTGAAGCTTTCTTT. The V and J genes are TRBV30 and TRBJ1-1; D not certain. This CDR3 spans 11 amino acids. Trimming stripped 2 bases from V and 1 base from J, with 2 bases between. CDR1 is GTSNPN, CDR2 SVGIG, per germline (reference sequence).

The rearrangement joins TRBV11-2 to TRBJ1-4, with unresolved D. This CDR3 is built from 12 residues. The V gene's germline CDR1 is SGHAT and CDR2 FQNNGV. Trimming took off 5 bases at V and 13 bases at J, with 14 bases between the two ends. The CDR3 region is CASSIYSRTLFF. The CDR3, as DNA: TGTGCCAGCAGCATTTACAGTCGGACACTGTTTTTT.

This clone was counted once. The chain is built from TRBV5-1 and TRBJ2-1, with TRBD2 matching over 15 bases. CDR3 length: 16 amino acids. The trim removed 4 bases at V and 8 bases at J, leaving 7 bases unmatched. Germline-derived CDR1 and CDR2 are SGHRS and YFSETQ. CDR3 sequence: CASSRTSGGALDEQFF. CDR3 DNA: TGCGCCAGCAGCAGGACTAGCGGGGGGGCCTTGGATGAGCAGTTCTTC.

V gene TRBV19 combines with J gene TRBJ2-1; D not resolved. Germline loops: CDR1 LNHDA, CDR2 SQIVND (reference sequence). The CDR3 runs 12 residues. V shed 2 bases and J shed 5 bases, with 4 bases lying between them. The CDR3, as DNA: TGTGCCAGTAGTATATGGAACAATGAGCAGTTCTTC. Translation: CASSIWNNEQFF. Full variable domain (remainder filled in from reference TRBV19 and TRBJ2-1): DGGITQSPKYLFRKEGQNVTLSCEQNLNHDAMYWYRQDPGQGLRLIYYSQIVNDFQKGDIAEGYSVSREKKESFPLTVTSAQKNPTAFYLCASSIWNNEQFFGPGTRLTVL.

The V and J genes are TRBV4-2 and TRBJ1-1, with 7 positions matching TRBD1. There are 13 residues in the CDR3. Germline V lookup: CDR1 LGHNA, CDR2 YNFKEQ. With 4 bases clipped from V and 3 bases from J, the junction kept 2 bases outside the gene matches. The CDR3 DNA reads TGTGCCAGCAGCCGAGACAGGGACACTGAAGCTTTCTTT. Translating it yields CASSRDRDTEAFF.

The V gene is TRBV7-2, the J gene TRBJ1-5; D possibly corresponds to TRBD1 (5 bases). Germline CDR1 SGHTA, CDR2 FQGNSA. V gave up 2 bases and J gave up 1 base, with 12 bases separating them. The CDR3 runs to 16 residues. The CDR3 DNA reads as TGTGCCAGCAGCTTATTCGGGGGTTTGAGCAATCAGCCCCAGCATTTT. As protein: CASSLFGGLSNQPQHF.

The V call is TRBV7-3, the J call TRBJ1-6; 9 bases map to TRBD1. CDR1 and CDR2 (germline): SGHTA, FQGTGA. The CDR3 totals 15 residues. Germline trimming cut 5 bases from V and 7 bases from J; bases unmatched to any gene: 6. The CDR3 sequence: CASSQPTGGNSPLHF. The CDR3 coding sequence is TGTGCCAGCAGCCAACCGACAGGGGGGAATTCACCCCTCCACTTT.

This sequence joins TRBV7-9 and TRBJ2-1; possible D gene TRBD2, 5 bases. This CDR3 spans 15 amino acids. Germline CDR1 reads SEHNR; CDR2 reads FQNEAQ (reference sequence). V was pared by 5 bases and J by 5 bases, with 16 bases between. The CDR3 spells CASSPLAGINNEQFF. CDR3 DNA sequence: TGTGCCAGCAGCCCATTAGCCGGGATAAACAATGAGCAGTTCTTC.

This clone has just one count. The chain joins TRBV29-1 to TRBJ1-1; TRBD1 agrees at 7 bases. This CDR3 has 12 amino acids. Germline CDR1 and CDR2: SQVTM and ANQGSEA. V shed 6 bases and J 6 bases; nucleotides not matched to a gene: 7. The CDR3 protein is CSVGRQGSEAFF. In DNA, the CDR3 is TGCAGCGTCGGCAGACAGGGCTCTGAAGCTTTCTTT.

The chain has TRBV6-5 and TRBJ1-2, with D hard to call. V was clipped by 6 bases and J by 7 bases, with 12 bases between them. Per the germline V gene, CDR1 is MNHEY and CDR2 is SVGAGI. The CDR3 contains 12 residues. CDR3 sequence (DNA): TGTGCCAGCAGCCCCGGCCCAATTGGCTACACCTTC. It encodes CASSPGPIGYTF.

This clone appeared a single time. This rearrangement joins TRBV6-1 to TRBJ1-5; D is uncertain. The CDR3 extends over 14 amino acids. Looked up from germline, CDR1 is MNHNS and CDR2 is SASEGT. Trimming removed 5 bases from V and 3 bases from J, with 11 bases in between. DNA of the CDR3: TGTGCCAGCAGTTCCCCCCAGAACAATCAGCCCCAGCATTTT. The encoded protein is CASSSPQNNQPQHF.

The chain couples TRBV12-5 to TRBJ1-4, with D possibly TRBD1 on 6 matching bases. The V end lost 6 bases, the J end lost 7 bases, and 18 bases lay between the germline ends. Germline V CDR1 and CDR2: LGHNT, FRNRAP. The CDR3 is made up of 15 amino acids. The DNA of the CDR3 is TGTGCTAGTGGGCGGGACACCGGGGAGCGTGAAAAACTGTTTTTT. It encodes CASGRDTGEREKLFF.

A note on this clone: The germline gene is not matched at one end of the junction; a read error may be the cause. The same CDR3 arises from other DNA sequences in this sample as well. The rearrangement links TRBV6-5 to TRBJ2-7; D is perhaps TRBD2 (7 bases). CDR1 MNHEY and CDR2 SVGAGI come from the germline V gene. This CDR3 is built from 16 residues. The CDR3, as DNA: TGTGCCAGCAGCTACTCGAAGGGGGAGGGTTTCTACGAGCAGTACTTC. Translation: CASSYSKGEGFYEQYF.

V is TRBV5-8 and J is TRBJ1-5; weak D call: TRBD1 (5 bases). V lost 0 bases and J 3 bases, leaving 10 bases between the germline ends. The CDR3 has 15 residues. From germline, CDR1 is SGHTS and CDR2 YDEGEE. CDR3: CASSLGGDDNQPQHF. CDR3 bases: TGTGCCAGCAGCTTGGGGGGCGATGACAATCAGCCCCAGCATTTT.

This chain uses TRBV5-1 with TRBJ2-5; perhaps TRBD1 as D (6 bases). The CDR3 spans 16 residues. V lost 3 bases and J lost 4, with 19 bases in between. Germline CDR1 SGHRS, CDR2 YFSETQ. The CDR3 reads CASSYTGTPTSETQYF. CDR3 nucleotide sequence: TGCGCCAGCAGCTATACCGGGACACCTACATCAGAGACCCAGTACTTC. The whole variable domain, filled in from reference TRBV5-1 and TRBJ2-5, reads KAGVTQTPRYLIKTRGQQVTLSCSPISGHRSVSWYQQTPGQGLQFLFEYFSETQRNKGNFPGRFSGRQFSNSRSEMNVSTLELGDSALYLCASSYTGTPTSETQYFGPGTRLLVL.

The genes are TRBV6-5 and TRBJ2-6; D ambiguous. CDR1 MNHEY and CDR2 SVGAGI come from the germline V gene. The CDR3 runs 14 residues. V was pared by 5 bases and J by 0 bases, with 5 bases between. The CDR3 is CASSRNSGANVLTF. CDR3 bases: TGTGCCAGCAGTCGAAACTCTGGGGCCAACGTCCTGACTTTC.

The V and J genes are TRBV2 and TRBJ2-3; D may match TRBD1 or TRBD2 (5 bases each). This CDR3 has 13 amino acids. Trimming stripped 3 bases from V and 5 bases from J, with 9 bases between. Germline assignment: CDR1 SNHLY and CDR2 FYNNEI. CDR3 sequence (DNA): TGTGCCAGCAGTGAGGGGGTTCAAGATACGCAGTATTTT. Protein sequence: CASSEGVQDTQYF.

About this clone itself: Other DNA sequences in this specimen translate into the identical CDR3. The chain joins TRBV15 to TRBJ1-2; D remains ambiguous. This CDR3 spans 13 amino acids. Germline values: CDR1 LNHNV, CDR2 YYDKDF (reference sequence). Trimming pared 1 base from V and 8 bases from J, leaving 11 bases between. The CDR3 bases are TGTGCCACCAGCAGAGCGGGCAAGGGAGGCTACACCTTC. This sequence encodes CATSRAGKGGYTF.

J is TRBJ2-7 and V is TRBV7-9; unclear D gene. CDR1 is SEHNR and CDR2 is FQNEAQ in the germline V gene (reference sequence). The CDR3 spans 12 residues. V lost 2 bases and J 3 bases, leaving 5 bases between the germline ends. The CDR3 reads CASSLWSYEQYF. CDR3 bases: TGTGCCAGCAGCTTATGGAGCTACGAGCAGTACTTC.

The DNA for the CDR3 is TGTGCCTGGAGCACCCACAGGGACACTGAAGCTTTCTTT. Its protein product is CAWSTHRDTEAFF. This chain links TRBV30 with TRBJ1-1; D possibly corresponds to TRBD1 (6 bases). The CDR3 consists of 13 residues. CDR1 is GTSNPN, CDR2 SVGIG, per germline (reference sequence). V gave up 3 bases and J gave up 3 bases, with 11 bases separating them.